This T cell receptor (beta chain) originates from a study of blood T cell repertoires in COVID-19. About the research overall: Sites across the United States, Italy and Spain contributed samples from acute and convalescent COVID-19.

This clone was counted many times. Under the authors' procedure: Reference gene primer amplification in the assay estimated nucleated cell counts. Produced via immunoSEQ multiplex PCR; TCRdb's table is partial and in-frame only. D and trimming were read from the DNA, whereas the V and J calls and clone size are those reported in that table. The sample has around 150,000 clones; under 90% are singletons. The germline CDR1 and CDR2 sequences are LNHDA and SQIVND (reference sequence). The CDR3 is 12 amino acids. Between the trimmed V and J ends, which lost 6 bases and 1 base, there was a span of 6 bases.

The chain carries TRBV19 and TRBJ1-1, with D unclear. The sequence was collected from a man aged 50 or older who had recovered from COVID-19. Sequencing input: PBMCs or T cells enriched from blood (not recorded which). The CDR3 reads CASRTGNTEAFF. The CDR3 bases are TGTGCCAGTAGGACGGGGAACACTGAAGCTTTCTTT.